The 32 T cell receptor beta chains in this list originate from one sample, sequenced in a study of blood T cell repertoires in COVID-19 (dated by TCRdb to the early 2020s). The library was prepared using the immunoSEQ multiplex PCR assay. The table comes from immuneACCESS by way of TCRdb, which keeps in-frame sequences with V and J called. Part of the clones is missing from these tables; in studies checked, under half for an unresolved V gene and the rest for unknown reasons. The sample includes about 210,000 clones, with approximately 85% observed a single time. The ten largest clones take up about 5.1% of the sample. The source material was peripheral blood. The receptors were gathered from a man aged 45 to 65 with COVID-19, enrolled during active disease.

The chain carries TRBV5-4 and TRBJ1-5; D may be TRBD1 (6 bases). Germline assignment: CDR1 SGHNT and CDR2 YYREEE (reference sequence). CDR3 length: 14 residues. V dropped 2 bases and J dropped 4 bases, with 10 bases sitting between them. In nucleotides, the CDR3 is TGTGCCAGCAGCTTACAGGGCCCGAATCAGCCCCAGCATTTT. Protein product: CASSLQGPNQPQHF.

The J gene is TRBJ2-5, the V gene TRBV6-5; no firm D call. V lost 2 bases and J 6 bases, leaving 10 bases between the germline ends. The CDR3 contains 13 residues. From germline, CDR1 is MNHEY and CDR2 SVGAGI. The CDR3: CASSYGVGQTQYF. As DNA, the CDR3 is TGTGCCAGCAGTTACGGTGTTGGCCAGACCCAGTACTTC.

The chain recombines TRBV11-3 with TRBJ2-3, with D possibly TRBD1 on 6 matching bases. Per the germline V gene, CDR1 is SGHNT and CDR2 is YENEEA. The CDR3 is 14 residues long. V gave up 1 base and J gave up 1 base, with 6 bases separating them. The CDR3 nucleotides are TGTGCCAGCAGCTTAGGGACAGGCACAGATACGCAGTATTTT. Its translation: CASSLGTGTDTQYF.

The V and J genes are TRBV3-1 (or the pseudogene TRBV3-2) and TRBJ2-3, with D maybe TRBD2 (6 bases). The CDR3 is 15 amino acids. The V end lost 1 base, the J end lost 0 bases, and 8 bases lay between the germline ends. CDR1 LGHDT and CDR2 YNNKEL come from the germline V gene (reference sequence). The CDR3 coding sequence is TGTGCCAGCAGCCAAGCCGGGACTAGCACAGATACGCAGTATTTT. Protein sequence: CASSQAGTSTDTQYF.

This chain uses TRBV10-3 with TRBJ2-1, with a weak D call TRBD2 (7 bases). The CDR3 extends over 13 amino acids. With 4 bases removed from V and 8 bases from J, the gap between germline ends came to 12 bases. In germline, CDR1 is ENHRY, CDR2 SYGVKD. CDR3 loop: CAISVGGRYEQFF. In DNA form, the CDR3 reads TGTGCCATCAGTGTGGGGGGGCGGTATGAGCAGTTCTTC.

The V and J genes are TRBV4-3 and TRBJ1-6; 7 bases fit TRBD1. Germline V CDR1 and CDR2: LGHNA, YSLEER. The CDR3 runs to 17 residues. Germline trimming cut 0 bases from V and 7 bases from J; bases unmatched to any gene: 9. The CDR3 nucleotides are TGCGCCAGCAGCCAAGATCTAATAGGACAGGAAAATTCACCCCTCCACTTT. As protein: CASSQDLIGQENSPLHF.

This chain links TRBV2 with TRBJ2-1; 7 bases align to TRBD2. The CDR3 is 14 amino acids. The germline V gene has CDR1 SNHLY and CDR2 FYNNEI. Trimming cost V 11 bases and J 3 bases; bases outside gene matches: 10. The CDR3 coding sequence is TGTGCCTCGGGCAGCGGGGCTCACTACAATGAGCAGTTCTTC. Protein: CASGSGAHYNEQFF.

Comment on this clone: At the DNA level, this CDR3 is encoded by other sequences in the same sample as well. V gene TRBV6-5 combines with J gene TRBJ1-1; 7 bases match TRBD1. Germline V gene data show CDR1 as MNHEY and CDR2 as SVGAGI. The junction had 2 bases not matched to a gene; V was cut back by 4 bases and J by 3 bases. This CDR3 spans 13 amino acids. CDR3 in DNA: TGTGCCAGCAGTTCGCAGGGGGACACTGAAGCTTTCTTT. It translates to CASSSQGDTEAFF.

This clone was seen a single time. The rearrangement links TRBV3-1 (or the pseudogene TRBV3-2) to TRBJ2-1, with a tentative D call TRBD1 (5 bases). Trimming cost V 2 bases and J 5 bases, with 16 bases left between them. Germline lookup yields CDR1 LGHDT and CDR2 YNNKEL (reference sequence). There are 16 residues in the CDR3. The CDR3 region is CASSQTGSINHNEQFF. The CDR3 DNA reads as TGTGCCAGCAGCCAAACAGGTAGCATAAACCACAATGAGCAGTTCTTC.

The chain recombines TRBV3-1 (or the pseudogene TRBV3-2) with TRBJ2-4; 7 nucleotides match TRBD2. The V gene end was trimmed by 0 bases and the J gene end by 2 bases; junction bases not matched to a gene: 10. The CDR3 covers 18 residues. The germline V gene has CDR1 LGHDT and CDR2 YNNKEL (reference sequence). The CDR3 reads CASSQDPRLRGTKNIQYF. The CDR3 DNA follows: TGTGCCAGCAGCCAAGATCCCCGGCTGCGGGGGACCAAAAACATTCAGTACTTC.

This clone was observed a handful of times. The chain is built from TRBV1 and TRBJ1-1. TRBV1 is classified as a pseudogene. The CDR3 runs 16 residues. Here the CDR3 DNA reads TGCACCAGCAGCCAAGTCGTCGCGGGGGGCGGCACTGAAGCTTTCTTT. Encoded protein: CTSSQVVAGGGTEAFF.

The V call is TRBV5-1, the J call TRBJ1-6; no reliable D call. Deletions cut 5 bases from V and 3 bases from J, with 12 bases between. The V gene's germline CDR1 is SGHRS and CDR2 YFSETQ. The CDR3 runs to 15 residues. The CDR3 sequence: CASRSDGDYNSPLHF. Here the CDR3 DNA reads TGCGCCAGCAGATCTGACGGAGACTATAATTCACCCCTCCACTTT.

This clone has more than one count but fewer than ten. The chain joins TRBV30 to TRBJ1-2; D may be TRBD1 (5 bases). The V and J ends lost 4 bases and 3 bases respectively, with 15 bases between them. CDR3 length: 14 amino acids. CDR1 and CDR2 from the germline V gene are GTSNPN and SVGIG (reference sequence). The CDR3 sequence is CAWITTGTDYGYTF. CDR3 bases: TGTGCCTGGATCACAACCGGGACTGACTATGGCTACACCTTC.

The gene calls are TRBV5-5 and TRBJ2-7, with 7 bases lining up with TRBD2. Unmatched junction bases numbered 7, after V lost 7 bases and J lost 3 bases. Germline V gene data show CDR1 as SGHKS and CDR2 as YYEKEE (reference sequence). This CDR3 comprises 13 residues. The CDR3 loop reads CASHPGLNYEQYF. The CDR3 DNA reads as TGTGCCAGCCATCCGGGACTAAACTACGAGCAGTACTTC.

A single count supports this clone. V and J are TRBV7-8 and TRBJ1-2; the match to TRBD1 covers 10 bases. V was clipped by 5 bases and J by 3 bases; unmatched bases: 6. Germline V gene data show CDR1 as SGHVS and CDR2 as FQNEAQ. CDR3 length: 15 amino acids. The CDR3 bases are TGTGCCAGCAGCCCGAGGACAGGGGGGGACTATGGCTACACCTTC. This translates into CASSPRTGGDYGYTF.

This chain joins TRBV7-2 and TRBJ2-1, with a weak D call TRBD1 (6 bases). This CDR3 contains 14 residues. The germline gives CDR1 SGHTA, CDR2 FQGNSA. The ends were cut back, 5 bases at V and 2 bases at J, with 10 bases in the middle. CDR3: CASSPRTAYNEQFF. CDR3 coding DNA: TGTGCCAGCAGCCCTAGGACAGCCTACAATGAGCAGTTCTTC.

The chain uses TRBV27 and TRBJ2-7; D is perhaps TRBD2 (7 bases). The CDR3 is 14 amino acids. V lost 5 bases and J 6 bases, leaving 17 bases between the germline ends. Germline-derived CDR1 and CDR2 are MNHEY and SMNVEV (reference sequence). The CDR3 reads CASSPGGRGSEQYF. As DNA, the CDR3 is TGTGCCAGCAGTCCGGGGGGCCGAGGCAGCGAGCAGTACTTC.

V and J are TRBV12-3 or TRBV12-4 and TRBJ2-7; TRBD2 agrees at 7 bases. CDR3 size: 13 residues. Trimming removed 8 bases from V and 4 bases from J; junction bases left unmatched: 8. The CDR3 DNA sequence: TGTGCCAGCCACCCAGCGGGGTGGTACGAGCAGTACTTC. Protein product: CASHPAGWYEQYF.

The rearrangement joins TRBV29-1 to TRBJ2-7; TRBD1 matches 8 bases. CDR3 length equals 12 residues. Germline V gene data show CDR1 as SQVTM and CDR2 as ANQGSEA. V gave up 6 bases and J gave up 5 bases; unmatched junction bases: 6. DNA for the CDR3: TGCAGCGTCGCAGGGGGCTTACACGAGCAGTACTTC. Translation: CSVAGGLHEQYF.

This clone was seen more than once but under ten times. The genes are TRBV3-1 (or the pseudogene TRBV3-2) and TRBJ2-3; tentative D call: TRBD2 (5 bases). Trimming removed 6 bases from V and 2 bases from J, with 9 bases in between. CDR3 length: 13 amino acids. CDR1 is LGHDT and CDR2 is YNNKEL in the germline V gene (reference sequence). Written as DNA, the CDR3 is TGTGCCAGCAGTATCGGGAACACAGATACGCAGTATTTT. Translation gives CASSIGNTDTQYF.

This sequence joins TRBV2 and TRBJ2-7, with TRBD1 as a possible D gene (6 bases). V was cut by 8 bases and J by 6 bases, with 17 bases left in between. This CDR3 contains 13 residues. The germline V gene has CDR1 SNHLY and CDR2 FYNNEI. CDR3 sequence: CASVLSTGSEQYF. Written as DNA, the CDR3 is TGTGCCAGCGTTCTTTCGACAGGCAGCGAGCAGTACTTC.

A note on this clone: The same CDR3 can be traced to other DNA sequences in this sample. The CDR3 loop reads CASSLGAGTSVYNEQFF. The CDR3 DNA reads TGTGCCAGCAGCTTAGGGGCCGGGACTTCGGTTTACAATGAGCAGTTCTTC. This chain joins TRBV13 and TRBJ2-1, with D maybe TRBD2 (6 bases). CDR3 length: 17 residues. Germline CDR1 and CDR2: PRHDT and FYEKMQ (reference sequence). The V gene lost 0 bases and the J gene lost 4 bases, with 16 bases spanning the gap.

The V gene is TRBV19, the J gene TRBJ2-2, with unresolved D. This CDR3 has 14 amino acids. Trimming took 4 bases from V and 3 from J, leaving 9 bases between them. CDR1 and CDR2 from the germline V gene are LNHDA and SQIVND (reference sequence). CDR3 sequence (DNA): TGTGCCAGTAGTACCCTGACATACACCGGGGAGCTGTTTTTT. This codes for CASSTLTYTGELFF.

The CDR3 loop reads CASSYSIGQGVTQYF. Written as DNA, the CDR3 is TGTGCCAGCAGTTACTCGATAGGACAGGGGGTGACCCAGTACTTC. V is TRBV6-5 and J is TRBJ2-5; 10 nucleotides agree with TRBD1. The trim removed 0 bases at V and 7 bases at J, leaving 5 bases unmatched. Germline CDR1 MNHEY, CDR2 SVGAGI. This CDR3 contains 15 residues.

The rearrangement joins TRBV6-4 to TRBJ2-5; D may be TRBD2 (5 bases). Per germline, CDR1 MRHNA and CDR2 SNTAGT. CDR3 length equals 11 residues. Between the trimmed V and J ends, which lost 7 bases and 3 bases, there was a span of 6 bases. CDR3 sequence (DNA): TGTGCCAGCACCGGGGAAGAGACCCAGTACTTC. Its translation: CASTGEETQYF.

This chain connects TRBV29-1 to TRBJ2-3; 12 bases map to TRBD2. The V segment lost 7 bases and the J segment 0 bases; nucleotides outside the gene matches: 5. The CDR3 runs to 15 residues. Germline CDR1 and CDR2: SQVTM and ANQGSEA. The CDR3 coding sequence is TGCAGCGCCGAGGGGACTAGCGGGAGCACAGATACGCAGTATTTT. This translates into CSAEGTSGSTDTQYF.

The rearrangement joins TRBV24-1 to TRBJ2-1, with TRBD1 matching over 10 bases. The ends lost 4 bases at V and 2 bases at J; junction bases unmatched: 4. The CDR3 sequence is 16 residues long. The germline V gene has CDR1 KGHDR and CDR2 SFDVKD. The CDR3 DNA is TGTGCCACCAGTGACGCTGGACAGGGGGCCTACAATGAGCAGTTCTTC. It is translated as CATSDAGQGAYNEQFF.

The genes are TRBV30 and TRBJ2-1; TRBD2 is a possible D gene (6 bases). The CDR3 sequence is 14 residues long. CDR1 and CDR2 from the germline V gene are GTSNPN and SVGIG (reference sequence). The V gene lost 4 bases and the J gene lost 6 bases, with 16 bases spanning the gap. CDR3: CAWTRDLHTNEQFF. Written as DNA, the CDR3 is TGTGCCTGGACGCGGGACCTCCACACCAATGAGCAGTTCTTC.

CDR3 residues: CASSLQGGTGELFF. Here the CDR3 DNA reads TGTGCCAGCAGCCTCCAGGGAGGCACCGGGGAGCTGTTTTTT. The chain joins TRBV3-1 (or the pseudogene TRBV3-2) to TRBJ2-2; TRBD2 is a possible D gene (6 bases). CDR1 is LGHDT, CDR2 YNNKEL, per germline (reference sequence). There are 14 residues in the CDR3. Trimming took 4 bases from V and 4 from J, leaving 10 bases between them.

V is TRBV19 and J is TRBJ2-2; D may be TRBD1 (6 bases). The germline V gene has CDR1 LNHDA and CDR2 SQIVND (reference sequence). The CDR3 is 15 residues long. V shed 4 bases and J shed 4 bases, with 13 bases lying between them. CDR3 nucleotide sequence: TGTGCCAGTAGTACCACAGGGAGTCCCACCGGGGAGCTGTTTTTT. Translating it yields CASSTTGSPTGELFF. The variable domain in full, with the rest retrieved from reference TRBV19 and TRBJ2-2, is DGGITQSPKYLFRKEGQNVTLSCEQNLNHDAMYWYRQDPGQGLRLIYYSQIVNDFQKGDIAEGYSVSREKKESFPLTVTSAQKNPTAFYLCASSTTGSPTGELFFGEGSRLTVL.

The chain recombines TRBV19 with TRBJ1-3; D gene unclear. Germline values: CDR1 LNHDA, CDR2 SQIVND (reference sequence). The CDR3 totals 13 residues. Deletions cut 10 bases from V and 0 bases from J, with 10 bases between. The chain's CDR3 is CATGLYSGNTIYF. The CDR3 region has the DNA TGTGCCACCGGACTCTACTCTGGAAACACCATATATTTT.

The CDR3: CASSFRDSTYNSPLHF. The CDR3 coding sequence is TGTGCCAGCAGTTTCCGGGACAGTACTTATAATTCACCCCTCCACTTT. V is TRBV6-5 and J is TRBJ1-6; 7 bases map to TRBD1. The CDR3 covers 16 residues. V lost 4 bases to trimming and J lost 4 bases; unmatched junction nucleotides: 7. Per the germline V gene, CDR1 is MNHEY and CDR2 is SVGAGI.